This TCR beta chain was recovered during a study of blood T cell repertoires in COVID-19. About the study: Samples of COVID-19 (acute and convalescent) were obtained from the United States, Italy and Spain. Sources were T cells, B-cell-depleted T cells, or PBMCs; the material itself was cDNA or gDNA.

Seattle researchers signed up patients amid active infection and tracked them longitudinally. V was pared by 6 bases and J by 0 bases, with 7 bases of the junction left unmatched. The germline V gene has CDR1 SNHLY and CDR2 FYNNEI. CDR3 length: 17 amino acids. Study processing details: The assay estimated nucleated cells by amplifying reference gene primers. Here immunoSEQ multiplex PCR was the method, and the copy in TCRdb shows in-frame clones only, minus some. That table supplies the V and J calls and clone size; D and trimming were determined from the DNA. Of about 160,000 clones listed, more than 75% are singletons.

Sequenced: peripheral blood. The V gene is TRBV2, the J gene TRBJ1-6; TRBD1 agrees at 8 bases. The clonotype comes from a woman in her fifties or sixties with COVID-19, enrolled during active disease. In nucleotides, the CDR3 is TGTGCCAGCAGCCTCCTTACAGGGGGCTCCTATAATTCACCCCTCCACTTT. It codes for CASSLLTGGSYNSPLHF.